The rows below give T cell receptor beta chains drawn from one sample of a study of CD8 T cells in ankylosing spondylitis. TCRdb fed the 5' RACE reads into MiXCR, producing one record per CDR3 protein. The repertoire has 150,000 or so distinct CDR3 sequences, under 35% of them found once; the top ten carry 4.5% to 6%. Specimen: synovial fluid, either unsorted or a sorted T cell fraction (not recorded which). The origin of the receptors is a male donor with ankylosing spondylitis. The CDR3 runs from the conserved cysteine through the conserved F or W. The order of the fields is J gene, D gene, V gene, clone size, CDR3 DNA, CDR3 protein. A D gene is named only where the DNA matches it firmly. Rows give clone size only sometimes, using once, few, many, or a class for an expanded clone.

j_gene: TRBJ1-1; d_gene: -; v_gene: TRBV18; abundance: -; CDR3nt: TGTGCCAGCTCACCCGACCAGAACACTGAAGCTTTCTTT; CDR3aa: CASSPDQNTEAFF
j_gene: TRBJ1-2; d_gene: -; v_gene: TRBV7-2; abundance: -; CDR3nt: TGTGCCAGCAGCTTAGAAACGGCTAACTATGGCTACACCTTC; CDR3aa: CASSLETANYGYTF
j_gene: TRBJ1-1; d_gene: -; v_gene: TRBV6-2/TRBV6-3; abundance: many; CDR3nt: TGTGCCAGCAGACAGACTGGGTCGGGGGGCGTGAGGACTGAAGCTTTCTTT; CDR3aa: CASRQTGSGGVRTEAFF
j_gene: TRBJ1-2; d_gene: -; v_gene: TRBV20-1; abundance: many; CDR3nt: TGCAGTGCTAGAGATGGGGGGAGCTATGGCTACACCTTC; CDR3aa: CSARDGGSYGYTF
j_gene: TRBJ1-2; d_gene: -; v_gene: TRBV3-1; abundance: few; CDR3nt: TGTGCCAGCACGATCGGAGGCAACATTCATGGCTACACCTTC; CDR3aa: CASTIGGNIHGYTF
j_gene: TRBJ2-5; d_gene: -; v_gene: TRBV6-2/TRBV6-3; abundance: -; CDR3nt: TGTGCCAGCAGTTATAAACAGCCCGGAGGGGCCCAGTACTTC; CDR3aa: CASSYKQPGGAQYF
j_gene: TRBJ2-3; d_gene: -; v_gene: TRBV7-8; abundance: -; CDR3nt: TGTGCCAGCACCCCAGGGACAACGAGAGGAGATACGCAGTATTTT; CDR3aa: CASTPGTTRGDTQYF
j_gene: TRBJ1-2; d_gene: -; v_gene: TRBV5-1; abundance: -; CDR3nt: TGCGCCAGCAGCTTTAGTACCAGCTATGGCTACACCTTC; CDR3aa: CASSFSTSYGYTF
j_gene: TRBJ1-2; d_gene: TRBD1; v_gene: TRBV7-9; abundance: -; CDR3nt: TGTGCCAGCAGCTCCCCGGCCTGGGACAGACTTAACTATGGCTACACCTTC; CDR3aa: CASSSPAWDRLNYGYTF
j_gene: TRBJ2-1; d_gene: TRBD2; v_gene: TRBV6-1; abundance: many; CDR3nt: TGTGCCAGCAGTGTCCGGGGGGCGGGGGGGATCTATGCCCCTTACAATGAGCAGTTCTTC; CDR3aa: CASSVRGAGGIYAPYNEQFF
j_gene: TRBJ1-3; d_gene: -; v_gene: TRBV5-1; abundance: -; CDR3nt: TGCGCCAGCAGCTTGTTGGGAGACTCTGGAAACACCATATATTTT; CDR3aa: CASSLLGDSGNTIYF
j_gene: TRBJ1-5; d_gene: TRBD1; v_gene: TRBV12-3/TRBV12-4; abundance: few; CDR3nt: TGTGCCAGCAGTTTTGGCGGCAGGGGGGACAATCAGCCCCAGCATTTT; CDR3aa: CASSFGGRGDNQPQHF
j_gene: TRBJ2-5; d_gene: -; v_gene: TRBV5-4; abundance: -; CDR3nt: TGTGCCAGCAGCGCGGGGACAGAGTTTCAAGAGACCCAGTACTTC; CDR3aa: CASSAGTEFQETQYF
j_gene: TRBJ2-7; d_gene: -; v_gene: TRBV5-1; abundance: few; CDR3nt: TGCGCCAGCAGTCGACATCTCAACTCCTACGAGCAGTACTTC; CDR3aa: CASSRHLNSYEQYF
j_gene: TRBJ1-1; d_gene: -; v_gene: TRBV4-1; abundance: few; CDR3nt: TGCGCCAGCGGCCTAACGGGGCAGGGGCACACTGAAGCTTTCTTT; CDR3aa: CASGLTGQGHTEAFF
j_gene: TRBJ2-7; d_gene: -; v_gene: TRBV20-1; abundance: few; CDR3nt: TGCAGTGCTAGAGGGCTAGTTCTCGAGCAGTACTTC; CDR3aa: CSARGLVLEQYF
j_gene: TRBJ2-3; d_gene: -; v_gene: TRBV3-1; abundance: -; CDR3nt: TGTGCCAGCAGCCTCTTTGCGGATACGCAGTATTTT; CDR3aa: CASSLFADTQYF
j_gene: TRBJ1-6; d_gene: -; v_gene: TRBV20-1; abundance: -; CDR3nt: TGCAGTGCTAAAACTTCACAGGGTCCCTATAATTCACCCCTCCACTTT; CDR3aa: CSAKTSQGPYNSPLHF
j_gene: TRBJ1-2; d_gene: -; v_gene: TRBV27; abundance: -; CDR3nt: TGTGCCAGCAAATCGGGCGGGGGGAACTATGGCTACACCTTC; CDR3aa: CASKSGGGNYGYTF
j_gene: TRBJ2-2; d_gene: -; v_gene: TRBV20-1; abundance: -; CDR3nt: TGCAGTGCCCGACGCAGGGACAACACCGGGGAGCTGTTTTTT; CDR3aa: CSARRRDNTGELFF
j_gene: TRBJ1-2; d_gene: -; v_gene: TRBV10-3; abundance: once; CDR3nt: TGTGCCATCAGCTCGGGTCTCTCCGTGGGCTACACCTTC; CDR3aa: CAISSGLSVGYTF
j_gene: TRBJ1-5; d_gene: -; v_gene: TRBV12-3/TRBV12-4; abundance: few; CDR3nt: TGTGCCAGCAGTTTGAGGCAGGGCGAAACGCCCCAGCATTTT; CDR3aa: CASSLRQGETPQHF
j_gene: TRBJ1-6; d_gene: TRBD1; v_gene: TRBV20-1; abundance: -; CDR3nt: TGCAGTGCTAGAAGGGGTACTGGGGACAGGGGAAATTCACCCCTCCACTTT; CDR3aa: CSARRGTGDRGNSPLHF
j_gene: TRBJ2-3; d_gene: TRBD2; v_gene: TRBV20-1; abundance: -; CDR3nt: TGCAGTGCTCCAAACTTAAAGCGGGAGCAACCAGATACGCAGTATTTT; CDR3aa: CSAPNLKREQPDTQYF
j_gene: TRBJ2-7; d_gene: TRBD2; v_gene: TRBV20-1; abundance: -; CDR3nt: TGCAGTGCCCCTGGACTAGCCATCTACGAGCAGTACTTC; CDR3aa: CSAPGLAIYEQYF
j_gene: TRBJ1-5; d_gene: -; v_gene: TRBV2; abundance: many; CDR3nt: TGTGCCAGCAGTGGGGGAGGTTCTGTGCAGCCCCAGCATTTT; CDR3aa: CASSGGGSVQPQHF